This T cell receptor (beta chain) was identified in a study of T cells after yellow fever vaccination. This clonotype has more than one count but fewer than ten. Its specificity is not known. UMIs were added to TCR cDNA along with a universal primer site when it was made by 5'RACE template switching. Using its own MiXCR run on the 5' RACE reads, TCRdb lists one record per CDR3 protein. The table has some 600,000 distinct CDR3 sequences, 9% to 15% seen once. Study conclusions and caveats: After the booster, approximately 96% of CD4 and roughly nine tenths of CD8 primary-response clones were re-detected.

The CDR3 has 16 amino acids. V lost 1 base to trimming and J lost 3 bases; unmatched junction nucleotides: 10. Germline V lookup: CDR1 DFQATT, CDR2 SNEGSKA (reference sequence). The chain carries TRBV20-1 and TRBJ2-5, with 8 bases lining up with TRBD2. The sequenced sample was PBMCs, obtained on the day of the yellow fever booster vaccination. The sequence derives from a man in his thirties or forties who received the YFV17D yellow fever vaccine. The chain's CDR3 is CSARGMTGGQEETQYF. Written as DNA, the CDR3 is TGCAGTGCTAGAGGGATGACGGGAGGGCAGGAAGAGACCCAGTACTTC.